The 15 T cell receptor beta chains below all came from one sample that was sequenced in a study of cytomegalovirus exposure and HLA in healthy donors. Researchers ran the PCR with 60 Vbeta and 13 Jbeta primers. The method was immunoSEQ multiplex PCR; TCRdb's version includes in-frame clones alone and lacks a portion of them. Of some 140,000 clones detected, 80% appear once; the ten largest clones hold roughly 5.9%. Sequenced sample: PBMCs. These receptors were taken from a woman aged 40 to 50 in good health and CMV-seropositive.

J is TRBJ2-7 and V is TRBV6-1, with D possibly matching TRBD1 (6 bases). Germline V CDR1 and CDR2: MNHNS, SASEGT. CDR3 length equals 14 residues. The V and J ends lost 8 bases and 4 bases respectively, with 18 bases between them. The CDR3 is CASRLGGPVYEQYF. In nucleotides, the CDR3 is TGTGCCAGCCGCTTAGGGGGTCCTGTGTACGAGCAGTACTTC.

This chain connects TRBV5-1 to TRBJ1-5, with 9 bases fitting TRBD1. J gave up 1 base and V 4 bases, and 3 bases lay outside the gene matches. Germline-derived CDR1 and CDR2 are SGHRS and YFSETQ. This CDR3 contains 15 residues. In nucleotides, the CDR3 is TGCGCCAGCAGCCCGGGGACAGGGAGCAATCAGCCCCAGCATTTT. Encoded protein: CASSPGTGSNQPQHF. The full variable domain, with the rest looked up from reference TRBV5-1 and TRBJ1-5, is KAGVTQTPRYLIKTRGQQVTLSCSPISGHRSVSWYQQTPGQGLQFLFEYFSETQRNKGNFPGRFSGRQFSNSRSEMNVSTLELGDSALYLCASSPGTGSNQPQHFGDGTRLSIL.

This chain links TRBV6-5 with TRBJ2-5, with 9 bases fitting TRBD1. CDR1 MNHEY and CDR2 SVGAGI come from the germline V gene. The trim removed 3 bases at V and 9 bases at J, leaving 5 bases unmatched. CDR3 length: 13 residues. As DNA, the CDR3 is TGTGCCAGCAGTTATGGGACAGGGAATGCCCAGTACTTC. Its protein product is CASSYGTGNAQYF.

Written as DNA, the CDR3 is TGTGCCAGCTCACCAAGCCCTATAAGTCGAACTAATGAAAAACTGTTTTTT. Its protein product is CASSPSPISRTNEKLFF. V usage is TRBV18 and J usage is TRBJ1-4; no firm D call. Germline V gives CDR1 KGHSH, CDR2 LQKENI. The ends were cut back, 2 bases at V and 1 base at J, with 14 bases in the middle. This CDR3 comprises 17 residues.

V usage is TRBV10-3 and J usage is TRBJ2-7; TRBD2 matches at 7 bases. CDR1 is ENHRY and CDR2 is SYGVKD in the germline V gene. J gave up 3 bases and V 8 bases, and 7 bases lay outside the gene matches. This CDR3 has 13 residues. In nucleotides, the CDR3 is TGTGCCATCGGCCGTGGGGGGGGCTACGAGCAGTACTTC. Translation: CAIGRGGGYEQYF.

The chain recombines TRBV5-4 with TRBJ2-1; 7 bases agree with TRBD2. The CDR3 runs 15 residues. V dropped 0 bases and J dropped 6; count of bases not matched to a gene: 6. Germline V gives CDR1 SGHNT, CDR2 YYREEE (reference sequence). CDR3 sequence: CASSLVTSNLNEQFF. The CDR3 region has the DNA TGTGCCAGCAGCTTGGTGACTAGCAATCTCAATGAGCAGTTCTTC.

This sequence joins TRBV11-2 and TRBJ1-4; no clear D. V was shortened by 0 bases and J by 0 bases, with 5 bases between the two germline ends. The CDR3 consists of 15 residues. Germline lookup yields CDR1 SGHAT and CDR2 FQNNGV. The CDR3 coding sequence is TGTGCCAGCAGCTTAGAACACGCAACTAATGAAAAACTGTTTTTT. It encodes CASSLEHATNEKLFF.

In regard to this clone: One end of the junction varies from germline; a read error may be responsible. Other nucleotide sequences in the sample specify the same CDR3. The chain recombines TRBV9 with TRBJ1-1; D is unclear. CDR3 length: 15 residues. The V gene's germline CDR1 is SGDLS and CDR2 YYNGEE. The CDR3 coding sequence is TGCGCCAGCAGCGTAGAAACATCCGTGAACACTGAAGCTTTCTTT. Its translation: CASSVETSVNTEAFF.

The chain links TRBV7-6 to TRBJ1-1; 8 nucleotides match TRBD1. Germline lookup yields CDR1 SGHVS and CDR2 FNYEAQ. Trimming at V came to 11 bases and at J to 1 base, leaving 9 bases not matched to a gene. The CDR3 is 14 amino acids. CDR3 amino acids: CAGDPGQENTEAFF. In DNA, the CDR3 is TGTGCCGGTGACCCGGGACAGGAGAACACTGAAGCTTTCTTT.

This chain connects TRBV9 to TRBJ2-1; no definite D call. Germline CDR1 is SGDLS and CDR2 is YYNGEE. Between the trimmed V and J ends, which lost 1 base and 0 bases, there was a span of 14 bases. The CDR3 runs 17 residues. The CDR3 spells CASSVSVHRVSYNEQFF. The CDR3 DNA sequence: TGTGCCAGCAGCGTAAGTGTTCACCGGGTCTCCTACAATGAGCAGTTCTTC.

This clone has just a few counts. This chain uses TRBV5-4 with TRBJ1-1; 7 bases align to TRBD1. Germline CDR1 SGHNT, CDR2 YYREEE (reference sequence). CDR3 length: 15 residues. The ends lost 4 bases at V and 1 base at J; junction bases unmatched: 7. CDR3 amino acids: CASSLAGTENTEAFF. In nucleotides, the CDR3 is TGTGCCAGCAGCCTGGCCGGGACAGAGAACACTGAAGCTTTCTTT.

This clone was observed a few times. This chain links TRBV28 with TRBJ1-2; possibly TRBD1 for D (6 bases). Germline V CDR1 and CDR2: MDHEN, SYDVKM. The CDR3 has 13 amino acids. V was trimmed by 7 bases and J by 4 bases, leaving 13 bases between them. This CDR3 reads CASNPGQTYGYTF. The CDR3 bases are TGTGCCAGCAACCCCGGACAGACCTATGGCTACACCTTC.

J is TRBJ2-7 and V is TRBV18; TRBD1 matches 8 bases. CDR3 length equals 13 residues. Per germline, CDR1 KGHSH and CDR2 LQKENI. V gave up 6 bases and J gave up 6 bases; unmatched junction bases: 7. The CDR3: CASSLGQGFEQYF. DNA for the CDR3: TGTGCCAGCTCTCTTGGACAGGGTTTCGAGCAGTACTTC.

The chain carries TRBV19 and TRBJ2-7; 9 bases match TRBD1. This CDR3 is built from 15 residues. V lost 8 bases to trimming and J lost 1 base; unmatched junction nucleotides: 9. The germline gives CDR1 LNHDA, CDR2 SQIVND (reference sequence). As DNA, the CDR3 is TGTGCCAGTTCGCGATCCGGGACAGGGTCCTACGAGCAGTACTTC. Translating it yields CASSRSGTGSYEQYF.

CDR3 in amino acids: CASSIFIQGSSGANVLTF. CDR3 DNA: TGTGCCAGTAGCATTTTCATTCAGGGGAGCTCTGGGGCCAACGTCCTGACTTTC. V gene TRBV19 combines with J gene TRBJ2-6, with D tentatively TRBD1 (6 bases). V was shortened by 6 bases and J by 0 bases, with 18 bases between the two germline ends. Per the germline V gene, CDR1 is LNHDA and CDR2 is SQIVND (reference sequence). The length of the CDR3 is 18 residues.